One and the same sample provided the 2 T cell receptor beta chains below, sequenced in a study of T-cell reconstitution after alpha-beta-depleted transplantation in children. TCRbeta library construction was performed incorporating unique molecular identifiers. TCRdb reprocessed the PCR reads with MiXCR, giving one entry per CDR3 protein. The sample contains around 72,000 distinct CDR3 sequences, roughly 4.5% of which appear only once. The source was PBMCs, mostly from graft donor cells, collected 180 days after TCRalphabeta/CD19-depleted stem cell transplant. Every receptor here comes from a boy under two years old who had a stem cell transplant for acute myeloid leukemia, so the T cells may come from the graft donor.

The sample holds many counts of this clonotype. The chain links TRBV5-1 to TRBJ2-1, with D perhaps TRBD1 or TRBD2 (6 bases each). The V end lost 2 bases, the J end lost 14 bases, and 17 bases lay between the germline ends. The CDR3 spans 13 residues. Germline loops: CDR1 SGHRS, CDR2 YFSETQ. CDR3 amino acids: CASSFPSARGEFF. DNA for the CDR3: TGCGCCAGCAGCTTCCCATCGGCTAGGGGGGAGTTCTTC.

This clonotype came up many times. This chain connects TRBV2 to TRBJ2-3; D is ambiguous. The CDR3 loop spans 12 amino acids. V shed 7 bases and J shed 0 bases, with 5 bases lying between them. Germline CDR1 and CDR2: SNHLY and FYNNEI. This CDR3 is CASMGSTDTQYF. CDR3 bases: TGTGCCAGCATGGGTAGCACAGATACGCAGTATTTT.